A selection of T cell receptor beta chains follows, all from one sample in a study of human T cells and chemical hapten exposure. TCRdb re-derived calls from the RACE reads in MiXCR, one entry per CDR3 protein. The table has around 50,000 distinct CDR3 sequences, about 9% seen once. The source material was whole blood, sampled in connection with sensitization to the hapten diphenylcyclopropenone (DPC). The receptors were gathered from a woman aged 50 to 60 with alopecia areata. Some clones in this sample may be carry-over from other donors' samples. Both conserved end residues are part of each CDR3. Fields, in order: J gene, V gene, CDR3 protein.

j_call: TRBJ2-3; v_call: TRBV6-2/TRBV6-3; cdr3_aa: CASSTLGKGTDTQYF
j_call: TRBJ1-2; v_call: TRBV29-1; cdr3_aa: CSVSPGDRDPPQYGYTF
j_call: TRBJ1-1; v_call: TRBV7-6; cdr3_aa: CASRANMNTEAFF
j_call: TRBJ1-1; v_call: TRBV19; cdr3_aa: CASSGTVAGSLF
j_call: TRBJ1-6; v_call: TRBV13; cdr3_aa: CASSLGRTGNSPLHF
j_call: TRBJ2-7; v_call: TRBV9; cdr3_aa: CASSIGQGMSSYEQYF
j_call: TRBJ2-3; v_call: TRBV7-9; cdr3_aa: CASSLAVLAGADTQYF
j_call: TRBJ1-5; v_call: TRBV2; cdr3_aa: CASSEARSGPQHF
j_call: TRBJ1-1; v_call: TRBV30; cdr3_aa: CAWHRGPAEAFF
j_call: TRBJ2-7; v_call: TRBV5-5; cdr3_aa: CASSRQGRDEQYF
j_call: TRBJ2-1; v_call: TRBV7-9; cdr3_aa: CASSLLNEQFF
j_call: TRBJ2-2; v_call: TRBV29-1; cdr3_aa: CSALTGTEEFF
j_call: TRBJ2-3; v_call: TRBV12-3/TRBV12-4; cdr3_aa: CASATGSTDTQYF
j_call: TRBJ1-2; v_call: TRBV20-1; cdr3_aa: CSAKAGTYGYTF
j_call: TRBJ2-1; v_call: TRBV27; cdr3_aa: CASSPGTSLHNEQFF
j_call: TRBJ2-7; v_call: TRBV29-1; cdr3_aa: CSVIFPSGRALEQYF
j_call: TRBJ2-3; v_call: TRBV5-1; cdr3_aa: CASRWTLAGLSDTQYF
j_call: TRBJ2-2; v_call: TRBV29-1; cdr3_aa: CSVGFAATGELFF
j_call: TRBJ2-2; v_call: TRBV7-6; cdr3_aa: CASSSPGRNTGELFF
j_call: TRBJ2-3; v_call: TRBV7-9; cdr3_aa: CASSSRLAAGGTDTQYF
j_call: TRBJ1-2; v_call: TRBV20-1; cdr3_aa: CSARGSDRATLYGYTF
j_call: TRBJ2-2; v_call: TRBV4-3; cdr3_aa: CASSQDFPTWDTGELFF
j_call: TRBJ1-2; v_call: TRBV30; cdr3_aa: CAWRDRAYGKYGYTF
j_call: TRBJ2-1; v_call: TRBV29-1; cdr3_aa: CSAEGLAGEAYNEQFF
j_call: TRBJ2-1; v_call: TRBV20-1; cdr3_aa: CSARVLGGTFYEQFF
j_call: TRBJ2-2; v_call: TRBV27; cdr3_aa: CASSLSATGELFF
j_call: TRBJ2-7; v_call: TRBV10-3; cdr3_aa: CAISEEEYEQYF
j_call: TRBJ2-7; v_call: TRBV18; cdr3_aa: CASSHLTVGGSYEQYF
j_call: TRBJ1-1; v_call: TRBV29-1; cdr3_aa: CSARPTMNTEAFF
j_call: TRBJ2-1; v_call: TRBV7-9; cdr3_aa: CASSLGTSGNDEQFF
j_call: TRBJ1-2; v_call: TRBV18; cdr3_aa: CASSPRRDSYGYTF
j_call: TRBJ1-1; v_call: TRBV24-1; cdr3_aa: CATSVPGNEAFF
j_call: TRBJ2-7; v_call: TRBV4-3; cdr3_aa: CASSQDALGPGEQYF
j_call: TRBJ1-2; v_call: TRBV12-3/TRBV12-4; cdr3_aa: CASTRGGRYYGYTF
j_call: TRBJ1-1; v_call: TRBV14; cdr3_aa: CASSPPRGSMNTEAFF
j_call: TRBJ1-2; v_call: TRBV20-1; cdr3_aa: CSKTGDYGYTF
j_call: TRBJ2-5; v_call: TRBV7-9; cdr3_aa: CASSLVAEIKETQYF